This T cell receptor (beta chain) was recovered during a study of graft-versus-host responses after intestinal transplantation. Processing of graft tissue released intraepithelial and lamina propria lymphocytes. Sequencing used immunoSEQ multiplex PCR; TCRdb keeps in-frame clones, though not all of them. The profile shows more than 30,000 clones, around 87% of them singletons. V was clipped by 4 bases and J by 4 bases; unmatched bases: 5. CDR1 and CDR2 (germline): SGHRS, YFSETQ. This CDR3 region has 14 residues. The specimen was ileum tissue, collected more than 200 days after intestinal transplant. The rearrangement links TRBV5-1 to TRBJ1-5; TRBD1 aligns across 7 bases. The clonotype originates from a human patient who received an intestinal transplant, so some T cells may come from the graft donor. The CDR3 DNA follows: TGCGCCAGCAGCCCCGGGACAGCAAATCAGCCCCAGCATTTT. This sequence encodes CASSPGTANQPQHF.